The T cell receptor (beta chain) described here comes from a study of neurological immune-mediated disorders. Ten or more counts support this clonotype. Its target is unknown. V dropped 2 bases and J dropped 6 bases, with 14 bases sitting between them. CDR3 length equals 15 residues. General study results and limits: The phylogenetic placement of 18 of 34 multiple sclerosis patients' repertoires in one related-CDR3 cluster constitutes a possible signature.

TCRdb passed the 5' RACE reads through MiXCR, listing each CDR3 protein once. The sample carries 25,000 to 30,000 distinct CDR3 sequences, approximately 3.2% recorded once. This clonotype was sampled from a woman in her 30s with multiple sclerosis. The sample comprised PBMCs. The rearrangement links TRBV12-3 or TRBV12-4 to TRBJ2-1; a weak D match, TRBD1 (6 bases). CDR3 nucleotides: TGTGCCAGCAGTTTATGGACAGACCGAAGCAATGAGCAGTTCTTC. Protein product: CASSLWTDRSNEQFF.